These T cell receptor beta chains were read from a single sample in a study of Graves' ophthalmopathy and Graves' hyperthyroidism. A single record per CDR3 protein comes from TCRdb applying MiXCR to the multiplex PCR reads. The table shows more than 300,000 distinct CDR3 sequences, with roughly 17% occurring only once. What was sequenced was peripheral blood. The receptors here all came from an adult woman with stable Graves' hyperthyroidism. Both conserved end residues are part of each CDR3. The order of the fields is D gene, J gene, V gene, clone size, CDR3 protein, CDR3 DNA. A D gene is named only where the DNA matches it firmly. For some rows the clone size is stated as once, few or many, or as a class when expanded; others skip it.

>.|TRBJ2-7|TRBV2|many
CASMERPYYEQYF
TGTGCCAGCATGGAACGACCGTACTACGAGCAGTACTTC
>.|TRBJ1-5|TRBV7-8|many
CASSFPSSPQHF
TGTGCCAGCAGCTTTCCCTCCTCGCCCCAGCATTTT
>TRBD2|TRBJ2-7|TRBV6-2/TRBV6-3|many
CASSYSMREGHYEQYF
TGTGCCAGCAGTTACTCGATGAGGGAGGGCCACTACGAGCAGTACTTC
>.|TRBJ1-5|TRBV7-2|many
CASSLDGASYQPQHF
TGTGCCAGCAGCTTAGATGGGGCCAGCTATCAGCCCCAGCATTTT
>TRBD1|TRBJ2-2|TRBV20-1|many
CSARPGGRTGELFF
TGCAGTGCCAGGCCAGGGGGACGCACCGGGGAGCTGTTTTTT
>.|TRBJ1-1|TRBV6-5|.
CASSYFAGDTEAFF
TGTGCCAGCAGTTACTTCGCAGGGGACACTGAAGCTTTCTTT
>TRBD1|TRBJ1-2|TRBV18|few
CASSPVGPGQIDYGYTF
TGTGCCAGCTCACCCGTGGGGCCGGGACAGATTGACTATGGCTACACCTTC
>.|TRBJ2-2|TRBV7-3|many
CASSPTLGRLNTGELFF
TGTGCCAGCAGCCCTACTCTCGGGAGACTAAACACCGGGGAGCTGTTTTTT
>TRBD1|TRBJ2-6|TRBV9|few
CASSVASRTGGANVLTF
TGTGCCAGCAGCGTAGCTAGCAGGACAGGTGGGGCCAACGTCCTGACTTTC
>TRBD2|TRBJ2-7|TRBV25-1|many
CASSEYSASGGYEQYF
TGTGCCAGCAGTGAATATTCCGCTAGCGGGGGATACGAGCAGTACTTC
>.|TRBJ2-7|TRBV28|medium-sized
CASSPPGRTYEQYF
TGTGCCAGCAGCCCCCCGGGGCGTACCTACGAGCAGTACTTC
>.|TRBJ1-1|TRBV20-1|many
CSARVHRWGAGKGNTEAFF
TGCAGTGCTAGAGTTCATAGATGGGGCGCGGGTAAAGGGAACACTGAAGCTTTCTTT
>.|TRBJ1-1|TRBV12-3/TRBV12-4|many
CASSSGQKEAFF
TGTGCCAGCAGTTCGGGACAAAAAGAAGCTTTCTTT
>.|TRBJ2-5|TRBV29-1|many
CSVGPAAIQETQYF
TGCAGCGTTGGCCCCGCCGCCATCCAAGAGACCCAGTACTTC
>.|TRBJ2-2|TRBV12-3/TRBV12-4|many
CASSPRPTSLGELFF
TGTGCCAGCAGTCCCCGCCCAACTAGCCTCGGGGAGCTGTTTTTT
>.|TRBJ1-2|TRBV7-2|many
CASSPLREPDYGYTF
TGTGCCAGCAGCCCTCTAAGGGAGCCTGACTATGGCTACACCTTC
>.|TRBJ2-5|TRBV7-8|.
CASKAGARETQYF
TGCGCCAGCAAGGCGGGGGCCCGTGAGACCCAGTACTTC